One sample yielded the 4 T cell receptor beta chains listed below, sequenced in a study of blood T cell repertoires in COVID-19. TCRdb's copy holds only in-frame clones and misses some; the assay was immunoSEQ multiplex PCR. Here the sample spans over 200,000 clones, 87% being singletons. The sample comprised peripheral blood. All receptors derive from a young woman who had recovered from COVID-19.

V gene TRBV27 combines with J gene TRBJ2-1, with 11 bases matching TRBD2. In germline, CDR1 is MNHEY, CDR2 SMNVEV (reference sequence). CDR3 length: 17 amino acids. J gave up 2 bases and V 3 bases, and 6 bases lay outside the gene matches. The CDR3 DNA follows: TGTGCCAGCAGTTTCTTAGCGGGAGGGTTAACCTACAATGAGCAGTTCTTC. It yields the protein CASSFLAGGLTYNEQFF.

V and J are TRBV10-2 and TRBJ2-1, with 7 bases identical to TRBD2. Germline values: CDR1 WSHSY, CDR2 SAAADI. The CDR3 runs to 14 residues. V lost 8 bases to trimming and J lost 3 bases; unmatched junction nucleotides: 7. CDR3 sequence (DNA): TGCGCCAGCGCCCTAGCGGCCAGCTACAATGAGCAGTTCTTC. The encoded protein is CASALAASYNEQFF.

The chain uses TRBV18 and TRBJ2-7, with a tentative D call TRBD2 (6 bases). The CDR3 runs to 15 residues. The V end lost 2 bases, the J end lost 0 bases, and 11 bases lay between the germline ends. From germline, CDR1 is KGHSH and CDR2 LQKENI. Here the CDR3 DNA reads TGTGCCAGCTCACCAAATAGCGGCCACTCCTACGAGCAGTACTTC. Its protein is CASSPNSGHSYEQYF.

This clone was seen only once. Other DNA variants within this sample encode the same CDR3. This chain connects TRBV6-5 to TRBJ1-1, with no clear D. The V end was cut by 2 bases, the J end by 1 base, with 5 bases between. The CDR3 has 13 amino acids. Germline assignment: CDR1 MNHEY and CDR2 SVGAGI. The CDR3 here is CASSYGGNTEAFF. The DNA of the CDR3 is TGTGCCAGCAGTTACGGCGGGAACACTGAAGCTTTCTTT.